A selection of T cell receptor beta chains follows, all from one sample in a study of OX40 agonist ivuxolimab in advanced cancers. Sequencing used immunoSEQ multiplex PCR; TCRdb keeps in-frame clones, though not all of them. This repertoire shows approximately 69,000 clones, around 83% found once; its top ten account for under 2.5%. The source was CD4+ or CD8+ T cells sorted from blood, collected in a trial of the OX40 agonist ivuxolimab. These receptors originate from an adult with an advanced solid tumor such as melanoma, head and neck, liver or kidney cancer. The CDR3 runs from the conserved cysteine through the conserved F or W. A D gene is named only where the DNA matches it firmly. The size of a clone is reported for some rows only, either as once, few or many, or as a class for expanded clones.

TRBV10-3	TRBD1	-	TRBJ2-7	CAISRDRGPYEQYF	TGTGCCATCAGTCGGGACAGGGGGCCCTACGAGCAGTACTTC
TRBV28	-	-	TRBJ1-5	CASTDSKGNQPQHF	TGTGCCAGCACGGACAGTAAGGGCAATCAGCCCCAGCATTTT
TRBV7-9	TRBD1	-	TRBJ2-7	CASSRQGYEQYF	TGTGCCAGCAGCCGACAGGGGTACGAGCAGTACTTC
TRBV4-1	TRBD2	-	TRBJ2-1	CASSPRGSGRKHEQFF	TGCGCCAGCAGCCCTCGAGGGAGCGGGAGGAAGCATGAGCAGTTCTTC
TRBV18	-	once	TRBJ2-6	CASSPSGANVLTF	TGTGCCAGCTCCCCCTCTGGGGCCAACGTCCTGACTTTC
TRBV7-9	-	-	TRBJ2-3	CASSLGYDHETQYF	TGTGCCAGCAGCTTGGGCTACGACCACGAGACGCAGTATTTT
TRBV28	-	-	TRBJ2-2	CASSERTVGELFF	TGTGCCAGCAGTGAACGTACAGTCGGGGAGCTGTTTTTT
TRBV6-4	-	once	TRBJ2-1	CASSMGLSSYNEQFF	TGTGCCAGCAGTATGGGGTTATCGTCTTACAATGAGCAGTTCTTC
TRBV4-2	-	-	TRBJ2-7	CASSQVGTVSYEQYF	TGTGCCAGCAGCCAAGTTGGGACCGTATCCTACGAGCAGTACTTC
TRBV5-5	-	-	TRBJ1-1	CASSLDYLGGGTEAFF	TGTGCCAGCAGCTTGGATTATTTGGGGGGCGGCACTGAAGCTTTCTTT
TRBV12-2	-	-	TRBJ2-5	CASRFVCRSGETQYF	TGTGCAAGTCGCTTCGTGTGTAGGAGCGGAGAGACCCAGTACTTC
TRBV4-1	-	-	TRBJ2-7	CASSRPGLGYEQYF	TGCGCCAGCAGCCGGCCGGGACTGGGCTACGAGCAGTACTTC
TRBV27	-	-	TRBJ2-3	CASREGGKSADTQYF	TGTGCCAGCAGAGAGGGCGGAAAGAGCGCAGATACGCAGTATTTT
TRBV5-4	-	-	TRBJ2-2	CASSLDTNAPGTGELFF	TGTGCCAGCAGCTTGGACACCAACGCCCCGGGCACCGGGGAGCTGTTTTTT
TRBV2	TRBD2	few	TRBJ2-5	CASSETGGQETQYF	TGTGCCAGCAGTGAGACGGGGGGGCAGGAGACCCAGTACTTC
TRBV7-9	TRBD1	-	TRBJ2-7	CASSPQGARYEQYF	TGTGCCAGCAGCCCACAGGGGGCGAGGTACGAGCAGTACTTC
TRBV29-1	TRBD1	few	TRBJ2-2	CSGSETGANTGELFF	TGCAGCGGTTCAGAAACAGGGGCAAACACCGGGGAGCTGTTTTTT
TRBV7-2	-	-	TRBJ2-4	CASSLRGLAKNIQYF	TGTGCCAGCAGCTTAAGGGGACTAGCCAAAAACATTCAGTACTTC
TRBV6-5	TRBD1	-	TRBJ2-7	CASSYSDRGRSEQYF	TGTGCCAGCAGTTACTCAGACAGGGGGAGAAGCGAGCAGTACTTC
TRBV5-1	TRBD2	-	TRBJ2-1	CASSTQRGDNEQFF	TGCGCCAGCAGCACGCAGCGGGGGGACAATGAGCAGTTCTTC
TRBV2	-	once	TRBJ2-5	CASSTTTGTQETQYF	TGTGCCAGCAGCACCACCACAGGGACCCAAGAGACCCAGTACTTC
TRBV19	TRBD1	-	TRBJ1-1	CASTPLQGATSNTEAFF	TGTGCCAGTACTCCACTTCAGGGGGCAACATCGAACACTGAAGCTTTCTTT
TRBV9	-	-	TRBJ1-3	CASSPQTGTAGNTIYF	TGTGCCAGCAGCCCTCAAACCGGCACAGCTGGAAACACCATATATTTT
TRBV2	-	few	TRBJ1-6	CASSEAVYNSPLHF	TGTGCCAGCAGTGAAGCAGTGTATAATTCACCCCTCCACTTT
TRBV12-5	-	-	TRBJ1-5	CASGLGVAQPQHF	TGTGCTAGTGGTTTAGGGGTGGCTCAGCCCCAGCATTTT
TRBV5-6	-	-	TRBJ2-5	CASSGTRETQYF	TGTGCCAGCAGCGGGACCCGCGAGACCCAGTACTTC
TRBV9	-	-	TRBJ1-2	CASSVGDGSYGYTF	TGTGCCAGCAGCGTAGGTGACGGATCCTATGGCTACACCTTC
TRBV2	-	-	TRBJ2-7	CASSEIGTGEQYF	TGTGCCAGCAGTGAGATTGGGACTGGCGAGCAGTACTTC
TRBV28	TRBD1	-	TRBJ1-5	CASSTPRDSRGSNQPQHF	TGTGCCAGCAGCACTCCCCGGGACAGCCGGGGAAGCAATCAGCCCCAGCATTTT
TRBV6-5	TRBD1	-	TRBJ1-4	CASRPGGNEKLFF	TGTGCCAGCAGACCAGGGGGAAATGAAAAACTGTTTTTT
TRBV7-9	-	-	TRBJ2-3	CASSLGSAGSRTDTQYF	TGTGCCAGCAGCTTAGGGAGTGCTGGGAGTCGCACAGATACGCAGTATTTT
TRBV6-4	TRBD2	few	TRBJ2-1	CASSEGRGTSRFF	TGTGCCAGCAGTGAGGGGCGGGGGACTAGCCGGTTCTTC
TRBV5-5	TRBD1	-	TRBJ1-2	CASSSLDRSVSYGYTF	TGTGCCAGCAGCTCCCTGGACAGGAGCGTGAGCTATGGCTACACCTTC
TRBV20-1	-	few	TRBJ1-1	CSVKGKAEAFF	TGCAGTGTTAAGGGGAAGGCTGAAGCTTTCTTT
TRBV19	-	-	TRBJ1-3	CASSPSTGSSGNTIYF	TGTGCCAGTAGCCCGAGTACAGGGAGCTCTGGAAACACCATATATTTT
TRBV18	TRBD1	-	TRBJ2-5	CASSLGQGGETQYF	TGTGCCAGCTCCCTCGGACAGGGTGGAGAGACCCAGTACTTC
TRBV5-8	-	-	TRBJ1-1	CASSSTIWGVGTEAFF	TGTGCCAGCAGCTCGACCATATGGGGGGTAGGAACTGAAGCTTTCTTT
TRBV19	TRBD1	-	TRBJ2-2	CASSPGTGKPANTGELFF	TGTGCCAGTAGTCCCGGGACAGGAAAACCAGCGAACACCGGGGAGCTGTTTTTT
TRBV2	-	once	TRBJ1-1	CASSQGGREVNTEAFF	TGTGCCAGCTCCCAAGGGGGTAGGGAAGTCAACACTGAAGCTTTCTTT
TRBV28	TRBD1	-	TRBJ1-1	CASSLSQRGPTEAFF	TGTGCCAGCAGCCTTTCCCAGAGGGGGCCGACTGAAGCTTTCTTT
TRBV5-1	TRBD2	-	TRBJ2-5	CASSAAGTSGETQYF	TGCGCCAGCAGCGCTGCCGGGACTAGCGGCGAGACCCAGTACTTC
TRBV5-5	-	-	TRBJ1-6	CASSLFRDNSPLHF	TGTGCCAGCAGCTTATTCAGGGATAATTCACCCCTCCACTTT
TRBV7-9	TRBD2	once	TRBJ2-5	CASSLTSGRSGSETQYF	TGTGCCAGCAGCTTGACTAGCGGGAGATCGGGTAGTGAGACCCAGTACTTC
TRBV6-5	-	-	TRBJ1-1	CASSYEAARGTEAFF	TGTGCCAGCAGTTACGAGGCAGCCCGGGGGACTGAAGCTTTCTTT
TRBV7-9	-	-	TRBJ2-2	CASSLGGQRTGELFF	TGTGCCAGCAGCTTAGGAGGGCAGCGGACCGGGGAGCTGTTTTTT
TRBV7-6	TRBD2	-	TRBJ2-5	CASSSRTSGRGGETQYF	TGTGCCAGCAGCTCCCGGACTAGCGGGAGAGGTGGAGAGACCCAGTACTTC
TRBV7-8	TRBD2	-	TRBJ2-5	CASSWGGYGETQYF	TGTGCCAGCAGCTGGGGAGGGTACGGAGAGACCCAGTACTTC
TRBV5-1	TRBD2	-	TRBJ2-1	CASSGTSGTNEQFF	TGCGCCAGCAGCGGGACTAGCGGCACTAATGAGCAGTTCTTC
TRBV7-7	TRBD1	-	TRBJ2-3	CASSPRQGDTQYF	TGTGCTAGCAGCCCCCGACAGGGAGACACGCAGTATTTT
TRBV2	-	-	TRBJ1-2	CASSEGGRERGYTF	TGTGCCAGCAGTGAGGGCGGCAGAGAGCGTGGCTACACCTTC
TRBV27	-	once	TRBJ1-5	CASSFGPPGSSYQPQHF	TGTGCCAGCAGTTTTGGTCCCCCAGGGAGTAGCTATCAGCCCCAGCATTTT
TRBV5-1	-	-	TRBJ2-1	CASSLDGYNEQFF	TGCGCCAGCAGCTTGGATGGGTACAATGAGCAGTTCTTC
TRBV19	TRBD1	-	TRBJ2-4	CASSMGQGKVDIQYF	TGTGCCAGTAGTATGGGACAGGGGAAGGTGGACATTCAGTACTTC
TRBV6-1	TRBD2	-	TRBJ2-5	CASSEAPTSGPGETQYF	TGTGCCAGCAGTGAAGCCCCGACTAGCGGTCCGGGGGAGACCCAGTACTTC
TRBV7-8	-	-	TRBJ2-1	CASSLSISNPYNEQFF	TGTGCCAGCAGCTTATCCATATCCAATCCCTACAATGAGCAGTTCTTC